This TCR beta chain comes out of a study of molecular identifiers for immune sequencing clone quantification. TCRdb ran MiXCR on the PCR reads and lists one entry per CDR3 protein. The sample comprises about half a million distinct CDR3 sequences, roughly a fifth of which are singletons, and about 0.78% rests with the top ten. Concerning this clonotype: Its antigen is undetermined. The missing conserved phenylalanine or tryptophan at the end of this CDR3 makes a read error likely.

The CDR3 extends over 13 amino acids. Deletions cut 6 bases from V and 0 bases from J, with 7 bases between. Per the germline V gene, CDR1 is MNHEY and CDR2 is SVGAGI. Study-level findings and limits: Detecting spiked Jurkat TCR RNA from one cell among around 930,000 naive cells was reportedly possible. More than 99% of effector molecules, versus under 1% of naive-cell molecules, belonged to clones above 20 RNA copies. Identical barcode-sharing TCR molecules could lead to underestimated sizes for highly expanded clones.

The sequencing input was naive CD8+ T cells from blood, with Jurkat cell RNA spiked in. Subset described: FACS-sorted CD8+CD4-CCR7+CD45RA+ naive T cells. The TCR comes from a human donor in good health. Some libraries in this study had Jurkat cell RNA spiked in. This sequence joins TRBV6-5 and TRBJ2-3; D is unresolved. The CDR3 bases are TGTGCCAGCAGCGCCATTAGCACAGATACGCAGTATTCT. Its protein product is CASSAISTDTQYS.